In its sample, the clone carrying this T cell receptor (beta chain) was seen a few times. The antigen remains unidentified. 5'RACE with constant-segment primers yielded barcoded, UMI-tagged TCR alpha and TCR beta cDNA libraries. TCRdb reanalysed the 5' RACE reads using MiXCR and keeps one entry per CDR3 protein. The sample includes 550,000 to 650,000 distinct CDR3 sequences, 15% to 20% seen only once; the top ten take 8.1%. The data stem from a study of T-cell memory formation after mild COVID-19. Study results and limitations: Pre-infection memory harbored some responding clones, suggesting cross-reactive memory joined. CD4+ contracting clones were found mainly in CM and EM, and CD8+ ones in EMRA. Whereas later expanders leaned CD4+, clones contracting day 15 to 85 showed a balanced CD4/CD8 makeup.

The CDR3 totals 15 residues. The germline V gene encodes CDR1 KGHDR and CDR2 SFDVKD. Trimming took off 4 bases at V and 2 bases at J, with 12 bases between the two ends. The sample comprised PBMCs or a T cell subset sorted from them (not recorded which). The sequence was collected from an adult woman who had mild COVID-19 (a few samples of this study predate the infection). Cell type and time point are not known. The chain has TRBV24-1 and TRBJ2-3; the D gene is possibly TRBD2 (6 bases). The CDR3 loop is CATSEISGLTDTQYF. CDR3 DNA sequence: TGTGCCACCAGTGAGATTAGCGGACTCACAGATACGCAGTATTTT.